The rows below give T cell receptor beta chains drawn from one sample of a study of T cells in Graves' hyperthyroidism and ophthalmopathy. TCRdb used MiXCR to reprocess the multiplex PCR reads, holding one entry per CDR3 protein. The sample includes around 690,000 distinct CDR3 sequences, around a sixth of them seen just once. The sample was blood. Receptor source: a man aged 50 to 59 with Graves' hyperthyroidism. Each CDR3 is given with its conserved first and last residue. The order of the fields is D gene, J gene, V gene, CDR3 length, clone size, CDR3 DNA, CDR3 protein. D genes are given only for firm matches. Expanded clones get a size class; other rows say once, few or many, or leave the size out.

- TRBJ2-3 TRBV20-1 14 - TGCAGTGCTCTTCAGGGTTACGGCACAGATACGCAGTATTTT CSALQGYGTDTQYF
TRBD2 TRBJ2-1 TRBV2 15 many TGTGCCAGCAAAGATAGGGGACTAGCGGGAAATGAGCAGTTCTTC CASKDRGLAGNEQFF
- TRBJ2-2 TRBV7-3 17 few TGTGCCAGCAGCCTACTAGGGGTCGGGAGAGGACCCGGGGAGCTGTTTTTT CASSLLGVGRGPGELFF
TRBD2 TRBJ2-3 TRBV14 16 - TGTGCCAGCAGCCAAGATCGCGGGAGATGGGGAGATACGCAGTATTTT CASSQDRGRWGDTQYF
- TRBJ1-2 TRBV7-3 16 few TGTGCCAGCAGCTCCCTACAGGGTACGCGAGTAGATGGCTACACCTTC CASSSLQGTRVDGYTF
TRBD1 TRBJ1-2 TRBV20-1 14 - TGCAGTGCTAGAGAAGGACAGGGGGTGGGGGGCTACACCTTC CSAREGQGVGGYTF
- TRBJ1-1 TRBV4-1 14 - TGCGCCAGCAGCCAAGTTCCCGAGAACACTGAAGCTTTCTTT CASSQVPENTEAFF
- TRBJ1-1 TRBV27 13 few TGTGCCAGCAGTCCCGGACTGAGAAGTGAAGCTTTCTTT CASSPGLRSEAFF
TRBD1 TRBJ1-2 TRBV18 14 - TGTGCCAGCTCACCGATTGACAGGGCTCATGGCTACACCTTC CASSPIDRAHGYTF
TRBD1 TRBJ1-5 TRBV25-1 14 - TGTGCCAGCACACCGGGGACAGGGCACCAGCCCCAGCATTTT CASTPGTGHQPQHF
- TRBJ2-7 TRBV9 14 many TGTGCCAGCGGGGCTGAGGAGCTCGACTACGAGCAGTACTTC CASGAEELDYEQYF
- TRBJ1-1 TRBV7-9 14 - TGTGCCAGCAGCTTAACAGCCCTGAACACTGAAGCTTTCTTT CASSLTALNTEAFF
- TRBJ2-2 TRBV7-8 16 few TGTGCCAGCAGCCCCCGATCTTCTAGCAACACCGGGGAGCTGTTTTTT CASSPRSSSNTGELFF
TRBD2 TRBJ2-1 TRBV29-1 16 - TGCAGCGTTGAAGAGGGTCTAGCGGGGAACTACAATGAGCAGTTCTTC CSVEEGLAGNYNEQFF
- TRBJ2-1 TRBV11-2 15 few TGTGCCAGCAGCTTAAGTAGCAGCGACTACAATGAGCAGTTCTTC CASSLSSSDYNEQFF
TRBD2 TRBJ2-2 TRBV13 18 - TGTGCCAGCAGCTCCCAGGGTAGCGGGAGAGGATACACCGGGGAGCTGTTTTTT CASSSQGSGRGYTGELFF
TRBD1 TRBJ2-2 TRBV13 14 - TGTGCCAGCAGCTCTGGACAGGCCGCCGGGGAGCTGTTTTTT CASSSGQAAGELFF
- TRBJ2-7 TRBV7-8 17 many TGTGCCAGCACCGAAACCCGGGCAGGGAAGGGCTCCTACGAGCAGTACTTC CASTETRAGKGSYEQYF
- TRBJ2-1 TRBV29-1 14 - TGCAGCGCCCAATCCTTTAAACACTACAATGAGCAGTTCTTC CSAQSFKHYNEQFF
TRBD1 TRBJ2-1 TRBV28 17 many TGTGCCAGCAGCCGGCCCTCTTGGGACAGGTTCCACAATGAGCAGTTCTTC CASSRPSWDRFHNEQFF
- TRBJ2-1 TRBV19 12 - TGTGCCAGTAGTATAGTACACAATGAGCAGTTCTTC CASSIVHNEQFF
- TRBJ2-5 TRBV28 14 many TGTGCCAGCAGTTTAAGGACGAGCCAAGAGACCCAGTACTTC CASSLRTSQETQYF
TRBD1 TRBJ2-2 TRBV7-6 15 many TGTGCCAGCAGCTTTAGGGGGCTCAACACCGGGGAGCTGTTTTTT CASSFRGLNTGELFF
TRBD2 TRBJ2-1 TRBV30 14 many TGTGCCTGGAGTATGGCGGGAGGGAGGAATGAGCAGTTCTTC CAWSMAGGRNEQFF
- TRBJ1-3 TRBV28 16 few TGTGCCAGCAGTTTATTACCGGGGGGAGGAGGAAACACCATATATTTT CASSLLPGGGGNTIYF
TRBD1 TRBJ2-3 TRBV27 16 many TGTGCCAGCAGTGATTGGGACAGTCCGAGCACAGATACGCAGTATTTT CASSDWDSPSTDTQYF
- TRBJ2-7 TRBV28 15 many TGTGCCAGCAGCCATGCTGGGCAGGGCGGCTACGAGCAGTACTTC CASSHAGQGGYEQYF
TRBD1 TRBJ1-2 TRBV7-2 17 many TGTGCCAGCAGCCCTCCTCCCTCCGGGACAGGGGACTATGGCTACACCTTC CASSPPPSGTGDYGYTF
- TRBJ1-1 TRBV7-9 15 many TGTGCCAGCAGCTCGGTGGGGGGACGAGACACTGAAGCTTTCTTT CASSSVGGRDTEAFF